The T cell receptor beta chain described here comes from a study of technical replicates of blood from a few donors. TCRdb's copy holds only in-frame clones and misses some; the assay was immunoSEQ multiplex PCR. The top ten hold approximately 0.2% of the sample, which has 65,000 to 80,000 clones, 95% to 98% seen once. The source is a human donor in good health. The sample was T cells isolated from PBMCs.

CDR3 DNA sequence: TGTGCCAGCAGCTTGGTCTTCGGGGAACCCCAAGAGACCCAGTACTTC. It translates to CASSLVFGEPQETQYF. The chain couples TRBV5-8 to TRBJ2-5, with D perhaps matching TRBD2 (5 bases). Germline loops: CDR1 SGHTS, CDR2 YDEGEE. The CDR3 is 16 amino acids. With 0 bases removed from V and 1 base from J, the gap between germline ends came to 13 bases.